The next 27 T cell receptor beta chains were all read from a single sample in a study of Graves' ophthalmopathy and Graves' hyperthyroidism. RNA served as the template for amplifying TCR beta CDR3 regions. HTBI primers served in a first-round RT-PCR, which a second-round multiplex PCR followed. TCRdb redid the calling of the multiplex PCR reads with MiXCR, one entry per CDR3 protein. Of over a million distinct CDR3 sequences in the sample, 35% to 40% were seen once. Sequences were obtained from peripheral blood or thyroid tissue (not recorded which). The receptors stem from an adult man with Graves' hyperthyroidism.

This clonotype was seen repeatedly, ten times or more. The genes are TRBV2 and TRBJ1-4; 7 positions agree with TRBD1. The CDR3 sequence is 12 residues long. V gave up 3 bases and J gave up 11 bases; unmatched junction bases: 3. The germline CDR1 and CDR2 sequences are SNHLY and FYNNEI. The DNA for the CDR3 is TGTGCCAGCAGTGAGGACAGGTTGAAACTGTTTTTT. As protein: CASSEDRLKLFF.

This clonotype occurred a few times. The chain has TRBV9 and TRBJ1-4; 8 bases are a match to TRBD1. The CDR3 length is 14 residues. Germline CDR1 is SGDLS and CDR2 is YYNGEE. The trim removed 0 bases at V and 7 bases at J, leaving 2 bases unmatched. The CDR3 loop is CASSVGTGGEKLFF. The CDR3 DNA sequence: TGTGCCAGCAGCGTAGGAACAGGGGGTGAAAAACTGTTTTTT.

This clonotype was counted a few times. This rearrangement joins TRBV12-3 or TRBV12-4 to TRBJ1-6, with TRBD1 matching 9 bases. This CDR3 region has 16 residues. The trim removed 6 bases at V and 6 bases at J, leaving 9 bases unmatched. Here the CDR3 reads CASSETGGLRNSPLHF. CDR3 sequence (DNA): TGTGCCAGCAGCGAAACAGGGGGCCTACGTAATTCACCCCTCCACTTT.

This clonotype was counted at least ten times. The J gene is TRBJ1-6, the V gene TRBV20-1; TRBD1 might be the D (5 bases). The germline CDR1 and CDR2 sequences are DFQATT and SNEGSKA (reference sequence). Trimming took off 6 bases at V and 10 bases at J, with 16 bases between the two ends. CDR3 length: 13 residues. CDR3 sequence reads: CSAGTWGGSPLHF. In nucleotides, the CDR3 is TGCAGTGCCGGGACTTGGGGGGGGTCACCCCTCCACTTT.

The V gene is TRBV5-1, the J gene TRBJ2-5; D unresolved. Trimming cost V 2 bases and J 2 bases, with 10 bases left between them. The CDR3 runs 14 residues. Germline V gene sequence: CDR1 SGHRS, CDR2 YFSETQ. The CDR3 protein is CASSLLGFQETQYF. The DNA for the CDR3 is TGCGCCAGCAGCTTACTGGGGTTTCAAGAGACCCAGTACTTC.

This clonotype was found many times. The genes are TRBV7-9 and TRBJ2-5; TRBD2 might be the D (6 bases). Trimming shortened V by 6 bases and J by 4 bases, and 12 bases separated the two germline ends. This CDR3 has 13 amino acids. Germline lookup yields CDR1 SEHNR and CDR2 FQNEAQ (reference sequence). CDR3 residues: CASRHEAGETQYF. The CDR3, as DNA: TGTGCCAGCAGACATGAAGCGGGAGAGACCCAGTACTTC.

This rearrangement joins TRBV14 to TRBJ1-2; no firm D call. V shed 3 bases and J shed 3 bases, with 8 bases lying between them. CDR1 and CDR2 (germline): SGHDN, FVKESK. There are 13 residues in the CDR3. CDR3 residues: CASSQPGDYGYTF. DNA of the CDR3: TGTGCCAGCAGCCAGCCTGGGGACTATGGCTACACCTTC.

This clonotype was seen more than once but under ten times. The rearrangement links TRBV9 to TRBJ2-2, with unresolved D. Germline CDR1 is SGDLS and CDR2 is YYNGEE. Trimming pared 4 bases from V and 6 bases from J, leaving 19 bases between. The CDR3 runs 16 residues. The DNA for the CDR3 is TGTGCCAGCAGCCCCACCTTGGGATTAGGGTCCGGGGAGCTGTTTTTT. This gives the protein CASSPTLGLGSGELFF.

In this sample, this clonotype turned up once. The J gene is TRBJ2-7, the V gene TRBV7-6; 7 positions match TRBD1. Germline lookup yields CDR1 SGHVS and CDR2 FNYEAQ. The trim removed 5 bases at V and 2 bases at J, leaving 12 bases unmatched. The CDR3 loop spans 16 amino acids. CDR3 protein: CASSLRTGGPPYEQYF. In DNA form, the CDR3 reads TGTGCCAGCAGCCTCCGGACAGGAGGCCCGCCCTACGAGCAGTACTTC.

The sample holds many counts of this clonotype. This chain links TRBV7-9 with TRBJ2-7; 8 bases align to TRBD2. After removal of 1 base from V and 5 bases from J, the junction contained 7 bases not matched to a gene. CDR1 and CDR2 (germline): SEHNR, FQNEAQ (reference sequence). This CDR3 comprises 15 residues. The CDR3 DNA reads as TGTGCCAGCAGCTTAGTTGACGGGAGGGCCCACGAGCAGTACTTC. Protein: CASSLVDGRAHEQYF.

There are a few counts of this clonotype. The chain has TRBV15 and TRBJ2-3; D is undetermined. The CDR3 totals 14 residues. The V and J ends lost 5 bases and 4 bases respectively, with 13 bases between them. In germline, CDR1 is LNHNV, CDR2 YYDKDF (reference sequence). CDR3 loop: CATSLAGSPDTQYF. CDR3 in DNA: TGTGCCACCAGCTTAGCAGGTTCGCCAGATACGCAGTATTTT.

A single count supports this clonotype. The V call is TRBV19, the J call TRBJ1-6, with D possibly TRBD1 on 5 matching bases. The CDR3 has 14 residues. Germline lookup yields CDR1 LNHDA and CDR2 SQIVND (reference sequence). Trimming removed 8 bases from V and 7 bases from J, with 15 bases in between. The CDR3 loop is CASRQGVGNSPLHF. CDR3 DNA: TGTGCCAGTCGGCAGGGAGTCGGCAATTCACCCCTCCACTTT. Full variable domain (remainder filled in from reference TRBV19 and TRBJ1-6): DGGITQSPKYLFRKEGQNVTLSCEQNLNHDAMYWYRQDPGQGLRLIYYSQIVNDFQKGDIAEGYSVSREKKESFPLTVTSAQKNPTAFYLCASRQGVGNSPLHFGNGTRLTVT.

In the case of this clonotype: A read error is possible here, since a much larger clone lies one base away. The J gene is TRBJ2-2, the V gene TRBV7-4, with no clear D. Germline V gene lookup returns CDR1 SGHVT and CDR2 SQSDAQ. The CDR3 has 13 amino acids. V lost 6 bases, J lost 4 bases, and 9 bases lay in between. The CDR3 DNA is TGTGCCAGCAGTTGGAAGGGCACCGGGGAGCTGTTTTTT. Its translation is CASSWKGTGELFF. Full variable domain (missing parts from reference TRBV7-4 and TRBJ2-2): GAGVSQSPRYKVAKRGRDVALRCDSISGHVTLYWYRQTLGQGSEVLTYSQSDAQRDKSGRPSGRFSAERPERSVSTLKIQRTEQGDSAVYLCASSWKGTGELFFGEGSRLTVL.

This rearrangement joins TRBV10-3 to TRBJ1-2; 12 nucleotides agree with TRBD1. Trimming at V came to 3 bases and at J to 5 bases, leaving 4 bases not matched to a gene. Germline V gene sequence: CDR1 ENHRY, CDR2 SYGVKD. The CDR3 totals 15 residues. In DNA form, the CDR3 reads TGTGCCATCAGTGATGGGACAGGGGGCGCGTATGGCTACACCTTC. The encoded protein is CAISDGTGGAYGYTF.

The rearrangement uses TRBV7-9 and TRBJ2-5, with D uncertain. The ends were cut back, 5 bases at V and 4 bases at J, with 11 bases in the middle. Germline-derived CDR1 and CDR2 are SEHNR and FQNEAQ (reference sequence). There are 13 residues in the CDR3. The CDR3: CASSRAGTETQYF. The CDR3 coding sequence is TGTGCCAGCAGCCGAGCCGGTACAGAGACCCAGTACTTC.

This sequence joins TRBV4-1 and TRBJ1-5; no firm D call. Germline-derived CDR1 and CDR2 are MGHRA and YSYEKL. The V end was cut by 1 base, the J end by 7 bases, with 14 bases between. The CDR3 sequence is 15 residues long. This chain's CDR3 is CASSQGNFDRQPQHF. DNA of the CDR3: TGCGCCAGCAGCCAAGGAAATTTCGACCGGCAGCCCCAGCATTTT.

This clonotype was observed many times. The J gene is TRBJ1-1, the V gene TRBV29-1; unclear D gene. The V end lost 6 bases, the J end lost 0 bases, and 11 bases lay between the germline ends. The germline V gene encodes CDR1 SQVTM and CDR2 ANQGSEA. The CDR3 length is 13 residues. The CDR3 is CSVKGRMNTEAFF. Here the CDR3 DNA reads TGCAGCGTCAAAGGTCGGATGAACACTGAAGCTTTCTTT. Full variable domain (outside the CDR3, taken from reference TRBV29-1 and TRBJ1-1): SAVISQKPSRDICQRGTSLTIQCQVDSQVTMMFWYRQQPGQSLTLIATANQGSEATYESGFVIDKFPISRPNLTFSTLTVSNMSPEDSSIYLCSVKGRMNTEAFFGQGTRLTVV.

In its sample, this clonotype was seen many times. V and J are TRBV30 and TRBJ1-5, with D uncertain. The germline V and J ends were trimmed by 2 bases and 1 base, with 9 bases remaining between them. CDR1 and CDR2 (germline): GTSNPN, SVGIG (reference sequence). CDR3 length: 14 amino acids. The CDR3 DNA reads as TGTGCCTGGAGTACGGGGAGCAGCAATCAGCCCCAGCATTTT. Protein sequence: CAWSTGSSNQPQHF. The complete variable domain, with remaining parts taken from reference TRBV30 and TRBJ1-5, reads SQTIHQWPATLVQPVGSPLSLECTVEGTSNPNLYWYRQAAGRGLQLLFYSVGIGQISSEVPQNLSASRPQDRQFILSSKKLLLSDSGFYLCAWSTGSSNQPQHFGDGTRLSIL.

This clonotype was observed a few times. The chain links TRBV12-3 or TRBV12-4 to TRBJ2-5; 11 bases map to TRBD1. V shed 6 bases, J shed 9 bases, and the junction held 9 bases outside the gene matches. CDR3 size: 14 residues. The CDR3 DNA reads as TGTGCCAGCAGAACTGGACCGGGACAGGGGGCCCAGTACTTC. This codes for CASRTGPGQGAQYF.

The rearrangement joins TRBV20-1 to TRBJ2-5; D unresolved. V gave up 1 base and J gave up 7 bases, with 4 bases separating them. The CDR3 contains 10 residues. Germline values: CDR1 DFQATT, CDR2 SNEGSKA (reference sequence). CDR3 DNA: TGCAGTGCTAGAGCGGCGACCCAGTACTTC. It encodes CSARAATQYF.

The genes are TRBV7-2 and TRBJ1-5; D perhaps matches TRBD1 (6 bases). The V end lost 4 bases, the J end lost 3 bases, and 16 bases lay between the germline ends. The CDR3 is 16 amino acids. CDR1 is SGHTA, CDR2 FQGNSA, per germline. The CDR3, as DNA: TGTGCCAGCAGCTGGGGGACAAGGGGCAACAATCAGCCCCAGCATTTT. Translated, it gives CASSWGTRGNNQPQHF.

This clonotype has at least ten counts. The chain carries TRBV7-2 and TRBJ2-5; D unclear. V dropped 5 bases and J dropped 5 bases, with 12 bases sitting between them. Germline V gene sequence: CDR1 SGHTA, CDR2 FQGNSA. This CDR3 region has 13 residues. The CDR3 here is CASSQAVRETQYF. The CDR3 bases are TGTGCCAGCAGCCAGGCCGTTCGGGAGACCCAGTACTTC. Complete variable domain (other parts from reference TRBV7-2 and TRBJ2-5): GAGVSQSPSNKVTEKGKDVELRCDPISGHTALYWYRQSLGQGLEFLIYFQGNSAPDKSGLPSDRFSAERTGGSVSTLTIQRTQQEDSAVYLCASSQAVRETQYFGPGTRLLVL.

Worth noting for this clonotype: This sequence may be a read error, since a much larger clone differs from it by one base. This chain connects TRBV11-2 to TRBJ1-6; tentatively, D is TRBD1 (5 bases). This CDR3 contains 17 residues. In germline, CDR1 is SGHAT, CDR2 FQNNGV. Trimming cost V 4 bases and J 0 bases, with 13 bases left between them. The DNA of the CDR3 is TGTGCCAGCAGCTCACACAGGCCGAGCTCCTATAATTCACCCCTCCACTTT. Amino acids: CASSSHRPSSYNSPLHF.

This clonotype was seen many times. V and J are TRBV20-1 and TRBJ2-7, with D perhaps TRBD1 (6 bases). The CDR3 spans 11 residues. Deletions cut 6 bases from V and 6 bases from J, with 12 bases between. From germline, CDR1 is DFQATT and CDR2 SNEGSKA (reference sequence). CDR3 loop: CSAPHRVEQYF. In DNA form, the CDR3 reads TGCAGTGCACCGCACAGGGTCGAGCAGTACTTC.

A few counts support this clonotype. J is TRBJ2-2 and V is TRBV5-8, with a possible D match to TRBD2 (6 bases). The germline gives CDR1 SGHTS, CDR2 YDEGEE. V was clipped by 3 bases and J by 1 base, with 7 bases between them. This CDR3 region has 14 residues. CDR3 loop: CASSSGVNTGELFF. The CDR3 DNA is TGTGCCAGCAGCTCGGGGGTGAACACCGGGGAGCTGTTTTTT.

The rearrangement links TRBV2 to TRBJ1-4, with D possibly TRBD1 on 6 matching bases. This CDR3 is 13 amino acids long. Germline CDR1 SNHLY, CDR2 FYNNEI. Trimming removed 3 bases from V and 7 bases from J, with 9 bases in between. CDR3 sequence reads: CASSEQGTEKLFF. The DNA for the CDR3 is TGTGCCAGCAGTGAGCAGGGGACTGAAAAACTGTTTTTT. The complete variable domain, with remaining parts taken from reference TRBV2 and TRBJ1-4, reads EPEVTQTPSHQVTQMGQEVILRCVPISNHLYFYWYRQILGQKVEFLVSFYNNEISEKSEIFDDQFSVERPDGSNFTLKIRSTKLEDSAMYFCASSEQGTEKLFFGSGTQLSVL.

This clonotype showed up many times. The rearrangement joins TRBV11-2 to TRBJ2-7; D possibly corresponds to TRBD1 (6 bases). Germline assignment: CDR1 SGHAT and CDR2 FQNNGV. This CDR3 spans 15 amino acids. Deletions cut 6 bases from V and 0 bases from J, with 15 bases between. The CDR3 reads CASRLGTRSSYEQYF. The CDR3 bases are TGTGCCAGCAGGCTCGGGACAAGGAGCTCCTACGAGCAGTACTTC.